This TCR beta chain is drawn from a study of cytomegalovirus exposure and HLA in healthy donors. PCR employed 60 Vbeta and 13 Jbeta primers. The repertoire was sequenced with immunoSEQ multiplex PCR; TCRdb's copy has only in-frame clones and lacks some. The sample shows around 99,000 clones, around four fifths of them seen only once. The receptor was isolated from a man aged 25-45 years in good health and CMV-seronegative. The specimen was PBMCs.

The CDR3 DNA reads TGTGCCAGCTCCCCCCAGGAGACCCAGTACTTC. This encodes CASSPQETQYF. The rearrangement links TRBV18 to TRBJ2-5; D remains ambiguous. CDR1 is KGHSH, CDR2 LQKENI, per germline. CDR3 length equals 11 residues. Between the trimmed V and J ends, which lost 6 bases and 5 bases, there was a span of 7 bases.